This T cell receptor (beta chain) stems from a study of T cells in Graves' hyperthyroidism and ophthalmopathy. Whole-study results and caveats: Blood held most thyroid clonotypes expanded above 0.001 frequency.

Subjects with ophthalmopathy showed a Clinical Activity Score no lower than 3, a NOSPECS grade no lower than 4, and a duration shorter than 3 months. The authors took PBMCs from 8 to 10 ml fresh peripheral blood. The germline V gene encodes CDR1 DFQATT and CDR2 SNEGSKA (reference sequence). CDR3 length equals 13 residues. Trimming left V 1 base short and J 2 bases short, with 9 bases between. The investigators amplified TCR beta CDR3 regions from RNA transcripts. With the HTBI primer set, the TCR CDR3 went through a first round of RT-PCR. Each CDR3 protein gets one entry after TCRdb re-called the multiplex PCR reads with MiXCR. This sample has 640,000 or so distinct CDR3 sequences, with about 14% found just once. This clonotype was detected many times. The target antigen is unknown.

The genes are TRBV20-1 and TRBJ2-7; possible D gene TRBD1, 5 bases. This TCR came from a woman aged 18-29 years with Graves' ophthalmopathy. The source material was blood. DNA for the CDR3: TGCAGTGCTAGAGGCGTAGGGGCCTACGAGCAGTACTTC. Translating gives CSARGVGAYEQYF.